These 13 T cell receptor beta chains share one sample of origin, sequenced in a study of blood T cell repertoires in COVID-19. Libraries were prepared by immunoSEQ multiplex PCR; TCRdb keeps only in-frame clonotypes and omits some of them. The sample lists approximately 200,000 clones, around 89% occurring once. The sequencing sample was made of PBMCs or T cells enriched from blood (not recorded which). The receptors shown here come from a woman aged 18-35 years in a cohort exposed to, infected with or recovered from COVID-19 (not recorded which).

CDR3 loop: CASSAVTGAGNTIYF. Here the CDR3 DNA reads TGTGCCAGCAGCGCGGTGACAGGGGCTGGAAACACCATATATTTT. V gene TRBV9 combines with J gene TRBJ1-3; 8 positions agree with TRBD1. This CDR3 is 15 amino acids long. Germline CDR1 and CDR2: SGDLS and YYNGEE. V lost 3 bases, J lost 2 bases, and 4 bases stayed unmatched.

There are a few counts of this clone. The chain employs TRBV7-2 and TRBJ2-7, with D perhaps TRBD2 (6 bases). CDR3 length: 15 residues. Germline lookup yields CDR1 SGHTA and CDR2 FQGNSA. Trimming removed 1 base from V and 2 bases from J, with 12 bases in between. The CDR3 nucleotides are TGTGCCAGCAGCTTAGAAGCGGGCCCCACCTACGAGCAGTACTTC. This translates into CASSLEAGPTYEQYF.

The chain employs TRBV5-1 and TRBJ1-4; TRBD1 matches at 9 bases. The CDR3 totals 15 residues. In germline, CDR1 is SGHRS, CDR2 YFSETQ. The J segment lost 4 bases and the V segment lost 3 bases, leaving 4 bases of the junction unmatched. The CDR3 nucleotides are TGCGCCAGCAGCTCACAGGGGGCTATTAATGAAAAACTGTTTTTT. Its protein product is CASSSQGAINEKLFF.

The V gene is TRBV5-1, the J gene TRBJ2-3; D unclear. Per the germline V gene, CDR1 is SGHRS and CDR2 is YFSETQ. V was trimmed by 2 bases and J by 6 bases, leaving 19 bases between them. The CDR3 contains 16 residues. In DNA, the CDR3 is TGCGCCAGCAGCTTAACGCCCACTGATTTAGTGGATACGCAGTATTTT. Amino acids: CASSLTPTDLVDTQYF.

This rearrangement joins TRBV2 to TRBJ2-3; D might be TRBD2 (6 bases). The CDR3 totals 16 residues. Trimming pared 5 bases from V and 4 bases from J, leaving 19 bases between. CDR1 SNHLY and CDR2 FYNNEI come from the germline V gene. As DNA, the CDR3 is TGTGCCAGCAGTCCCGGGACTTTGGTGTTCGCAGATACGCAGTATTTT. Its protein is CASSPGTLVFADTQYF.

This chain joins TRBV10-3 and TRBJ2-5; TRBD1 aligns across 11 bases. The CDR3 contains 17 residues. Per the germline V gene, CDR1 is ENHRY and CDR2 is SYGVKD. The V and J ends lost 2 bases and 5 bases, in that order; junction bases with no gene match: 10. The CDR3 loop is CAISEAGQGAKGETQYF. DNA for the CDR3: TGTGCCATCAGTGAGGCCGGACAGGGGGCCAAAGGGGAGACCCAGTACTTC.

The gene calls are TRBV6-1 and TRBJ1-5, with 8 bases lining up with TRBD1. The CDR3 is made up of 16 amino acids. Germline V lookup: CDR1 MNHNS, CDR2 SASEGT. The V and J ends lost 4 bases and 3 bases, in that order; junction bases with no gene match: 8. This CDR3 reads CASSGDQTGANQPQHF. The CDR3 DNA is TGTGCCAGCAGTGGAGACCAGACAGGGGCCAATCAGCCCCAGCATTTT.

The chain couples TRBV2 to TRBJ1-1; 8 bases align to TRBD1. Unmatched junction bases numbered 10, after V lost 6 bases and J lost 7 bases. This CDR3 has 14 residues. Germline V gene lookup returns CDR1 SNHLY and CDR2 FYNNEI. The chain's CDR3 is CASSERTGSNEAFF. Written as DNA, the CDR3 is TGTGCCAGCAGCGAGCGGACAGGGAGTAATGAAGCTTTCTTT.

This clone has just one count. CDR3 nucleotide sequence: TGTGCCAGCAGCTTAGGGACTAGCGGAGACTACGAGCAGTACTTC. Its protein product is CASSLGTSGDYEQYF. This rearrangement joins TRBV7-3 to TRBJ2-7; 11 bases map to TRBD2. CDR3 length: 15 amino acids. Trimming took 2 bases from V and 3 from J; bases not matched to a gene: 3. CDR1 SGHTA and CDR2 FQGTGA come from the germline V gene.

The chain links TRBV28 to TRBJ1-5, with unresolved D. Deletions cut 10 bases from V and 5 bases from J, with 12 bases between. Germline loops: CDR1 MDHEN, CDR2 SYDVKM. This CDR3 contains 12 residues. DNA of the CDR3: TGTGCCACCGGTGTTAAAGATCAGCCCCAGCATTTT. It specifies CATGVKDQPQHF.

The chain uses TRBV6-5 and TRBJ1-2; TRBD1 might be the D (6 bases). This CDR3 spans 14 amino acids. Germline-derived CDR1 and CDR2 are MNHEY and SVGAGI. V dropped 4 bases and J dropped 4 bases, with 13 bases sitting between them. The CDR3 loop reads CASSLDRSFYGYTF. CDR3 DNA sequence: TGTGCCAGCAGTTTGGACAGAAGCTTCTATGGCTACACCTTC.

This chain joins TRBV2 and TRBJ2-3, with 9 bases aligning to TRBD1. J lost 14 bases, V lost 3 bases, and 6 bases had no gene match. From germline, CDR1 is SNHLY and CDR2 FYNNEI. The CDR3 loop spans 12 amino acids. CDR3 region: CASSEAGTGWYF. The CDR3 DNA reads TGTGCCAGCAGTGAGGCCGGGACAGGGTGGTATTTT.

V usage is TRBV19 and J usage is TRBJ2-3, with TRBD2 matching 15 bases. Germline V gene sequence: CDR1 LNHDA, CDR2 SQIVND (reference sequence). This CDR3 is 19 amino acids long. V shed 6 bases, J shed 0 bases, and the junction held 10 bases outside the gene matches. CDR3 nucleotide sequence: TGTGCCAGTAGCAGGACTAGCGGGGGGGCCGGGCATAGCACAGATACGCAGTATTTT. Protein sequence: CASSRTSGGAGHSTDTQYF.